Below, 18 T cell receptor beta chains from the same sample are listed, as sequenced in a study of T cell responses to AZD1222 COVID-19 vaccine (dated by TCRdb to the early 2020s). Library preparation used the immunoSEQ multiplex PCR assay. TCRdb retrieved this table from immuneACCESS and kept in-frame rearrangements only. Not all clones are present; in checked studies, unresolved V genes account for under half, and no reason is known for the remainder. A total of about 99,000 clones appear in this sample, just over 90% of them only once. Jointly, the top ten make up roughly 13% of the sample. According to the study, the label for this sample's time point signals: baseline before first vaccination. Source: peripheral blood, taken on day 0 of AZD1222 vaccination. These TCRs come from an adult in good health.

The CDR3 DNA sequence: TGCGCCAGCAGCTTGGGGGCAGGAGGGTACAACGAGCAGTACTTC. This translates into CASSLGAGGYNEQYF. This sequence joins TRBV5-1 and TRBJ2-7; D is perhaps TRBD2 (6 bases). Trimming cost V 0 bases and J 5 bases, with 15 bases left between them. The germline gives CDR1 SGHRS, CDR2 YFSETQ. The CDR3 is 15 amino acids.

V gene TRBV19 combines with J gene TRBJ2-1; D unresolved. This CDR3 is built from 11 residues. V lost 5 bases to trimming and J lost 7 bases, with 6 bases between them. CDR1 is LNHDA and CDR2 is SQIVND in the germline V gene (reference sequence). The CDR3 protein is CASSARNEQFF. The CDR3 coding sequence is TGTGCCAGTAGTGCCAGGAATGAGCAGTTCTTC.

CDR3 residues: CASSAGGGFEQFF. CDR3 nucleotide sequence: TGTGCCAGCAGCGCAGGCGGGGGTTTTGAGCAGTTCTTC. This chain connects TRBV6-4 to TRBJ2-1, with 7 bases that match TRBD2. V dropped 6 bases and J dropped 9; count of bases not matched to a gene: 8. CDR1 MRHNA and CDR2 SNTAGT come from the germline V gene. The CDR3 loop spans 13 amino acids.

The rearrangement joins TRBV10-3 to TRBJ1-4, with no clear D. Germline V gene lookup returns CDR1 ENHRY and CDR2 SYGVKD. The CDR3 runs to 13 residues. Trimming took off 11 bases at V and 5 bases at J, with 15 bases between the two ends. CDR3 amino acids: CAAGHGQNEKLFF. CDR3 sequence (DNA): TGTGCCGCGGGCCACGGGCAGAATGAAAAACTGTTTTTT.

The V call is TRBV5-3, the J call TRBJ1-5; D not resolved. TRBV5-3 is treated as an ORF (open reading frame) with a function not yet certain. The ends were cut back, 3 bases at V and 0 bases at J, with 13 bases in the middle. CDR3 length: 16 residues. In DNA, the CDR3 is TGTGCCAGAAGCTCCCACCCGACACATAGCAATCAGCCCCAGCATTTT. It translates to CARSSHPTHSNQPQHF.

The sample holds one count of this clone. V and J are TRBV29-1 and TRBJ2-1, with 10 bases lining up with TRBD1. The germline V gene has CDR1 SQVTM and CDR2 ANQGSEA. The trim removed 8 bases at V and 9 bases at J, leaving 4 bases unmatched. The CDR3 runs 11 residues. In nucleotides, the CDR3 is TGCAGCACCCGGACAGGGGGTGAGCAGTTCTTC. Translating it yields CSTRTGGEQFF.

This chain links TRBV10-3 with TRBJ2-7; D unclear. CDR3 length: 11 residues. The germline CDR1 and CDR2 sequences are ENHRY and SYGVKD. V lost 6 bases to trimming and J lost 7 bases, with 10 bases between them. This CDR3 is CAISGFGEQYF. CDR3 nucleotides: TGTGCCATCAGCGGGTTTGGAGAGCAGTACTTC.

This chain joins TRBV27 and TRBJ1-3; D is unclear. The V and J ends lost 6 bases and 2 bases respectively, with 8 bases between them. The CDR3 is made up of 13 amino acids. From germline, CDR1 is MNHEY and CDR2 SMNVEV (reference sequence). CDR3 coding DNA: TGTGCCAGCAGCTTCGCAGCTGGAAACACCATATATTTT. It yields the protein CASSFAAGNTIYF.

The J gene is TRBJ1-2, the V gene TRBV6-5; TRBD1 is a possible D gene (5 bases). This CDR3 region has 11 residues. The V and J ends lost 7 bases and 7 bases respectively, with 10 bases between them. Germline V gene sequence: CDR1 MNHEY, CDR2 SVGAGI. This CDR3 is CASKSGIGYTF. The CDR3 DNA follows: TGTGCCAGCAAATCAGGGATTGGCTACACCTTC.

The chain joins TRBV15 to TRBJ2-7, with D hard to call. The CDR3 is 14 residues long. Germline CDR1 LNHNV, CDR2 YYDKDF (reference sequence). Trimming left V 0 bases short and J 3 bases short, with 9 bases between. CDR3 in amino acids: CATSRDVGNYEQYF. The CDR3 nucleotides are TGTGCCACCAGCAGAGATGTAGGGAACTACGAGCAGTACTTC. The full variable domain, its missing parts supplied by reference TRBV15 and TRBJ2-7, is DAMVIQNPRYQVTQFGKPVTLSCSQTLNHNVMYWYQQKSSQAPKLLFHYYDKDFNNEADTPDNFQSRRPNTSFCFLDIRSPGLGDTAMYLCATSRDVGNYEQYFGPGTRLTVT.

The V call is TRBV30, the J call TRBJ1-1; D gene uncertain. Germline loops: CDR1 GTSNPN, CDR2 SVGIG (reference sequence). This CDR3 has 11 residues. V was shortened by 0 bases and J by 10 bases, with 9 bases between the two germline ends. CDR3 bases: TGTGCCTGGAGTGTCGGGTTTACAGCTTTCTTT. Its translation: CAWSVGFTAFF.

The rearrangement links TRBV5-4 to TRBJ1-1, with TRBD1 identical over 7 bases. CDR3 size: 13 residues. The junction had 11 bases not matched to a gene; V was cut back by 4 bases and J by 11 bases. In germline, CDR1 is SGHNT, CDR2 YYREEE (reference sequence). The CDR3 nucleotides read TGTGCCAGCAGCGGGACGACAGGGACGAGTGCTTTCTTT. This sequence encodes CASSGTTGTSAFF.

The rearrangement joins TRBV6-5 to TRBJ1-1; D ambiguous. Germline V gene data show CDR1 as MNHEY and CDR2 as SVGAGI. Trimming pared 10 bases from V and 5 bases from J, leaving 14 bases between. The CDR3 loop spans 12 amino acids. The CDR3 DNA is TGTGCCACCCATTACGGTCGGACTGAAGCTTTCTTT. Translation gives CATHYGRTEAFF.

V gene TRBV5-5 combines with J gene TRBJ1-2, with a possible D match to TRBD1 (5 bases). V was shortened by 0 bases and J by 2 bases, with 11 bases between the two germline ends. The germline V gene encodes CDR1 SGHKS and CDR2 YYEKEE (reference sequence). CDR3 size: 15 residues. The CDR3 spells CASSLVGEVNYGYTF. The DNA for the CDR3 is TGTGCCAGCAGCTTGGTAGGGGAAGTCAACTATGGCTACACCTTC.

The chain recombines TRBV7-9 with TRBJ2-2; 12 nucleotides align to TRBD2. V dropped 5 bases and J dropped 9; count of bases not matched to a gene: 7. Germline V gives CDR1 SEHNR, CDR2 FQNEAQ (reference sequence). The CDR3 has 15 residues. This CDR3 is CASSQTSGSPRELFF. The CDR3 nucleotides are TGTGCCAGCAGCCAGACTAGCGGGAGTCCAAGGGAGCTGTTTTTT.

In this sample, this clone turned up once. The V gene is TRBV5-6, the J gene TRBJ1-1; D is unclear. The CDR3 has 15 residues. V lost 2 bases and J 1 base, leaving 12 bases between the germline ends. CDR1 is SGHDT and CDR2 is YYEEEE in the germline V gene. CDR3 amino acids: CASSFSFEGNTEAFF. DNA of the CDR3: TGTGCCAGCAGCTTCAGTTTCGAAGGGAACACTGAAGCTTTCTTT.

This clone was detected once. This chain uses TRBV6-5 with TRBJ2-7; D may be TRBD2 (6 bases). Looked up from germline, CDR1 is MNHEY and CDR2 is SVGAGI. The CDR3 runs 11 residues. The V end lost 6 bases, the J end lost 7 bases, and 10 bases lay between the germline ends. The CDR3 protein is CASRHGGEQYF. CDR3 nucleotides: TGTGCCAGCAGGCATGGAGGGGAGCAGTACTTC.

This chain joins TRBV12-3 or TRBV12-4 and TRBJ1-1, with D possibly being TRBD1 (5 bases). This CDR3 spans 13 amino acids. Between the trimmed V and J ends, which lost 6 bases and 2 bases, there was a span of 10 bases. The CDR3 spells CASSRQLNTEAFF. For the CDR3, the DNA is TGTGCCAGCAGCCGACAGCTTAACACTGAAGCTTTCTTT.